This entry is about one T cell receptor (beta chain). Its antigen is undetermined. The sample comes from a study of T cells after yellow fever vaccination. Overall study findings and caveats: Researchers report a weaker secondary response that nonetheless peaked faster, day 5 versus 15.

Germline V gene sequence: CDR1 MDHEN, CDR2 SYDVKM. CDR3 length: 15 residues. V shed 4 bases and J 14 bases; nucleotides not matched to a gene: 14. In making TCR cDNA, 5'RACE template switching added a universal primer site and UMIs to it. TCRdb used MiXCR to reprocess the 5' RACE reads, holding one entry per CDR3 protein. Of 280,000 or so distinct CDR3 sequences listed, around 9.3% are singletons. This chain connects TRBV28 to TRBJ2-1; 10 nucleotides agree with TRBD2. This sample comprised CD4+ T cells sorted from PBMCs, obtained 5 days after the yellow fever booster vaccination. This TCR was recovered from a man aged 18-30 years who received the YFV17D yellow fever vaccine. CDR3 in amino acids: CASSSPGLAQTKKFF. The DNA of the CDR3 is TGTGCCAGCAGTTCACCGGGACTAGCGCAGACCAAGAAGTTCTTC.